This TCR beta chain was recovered during a study of cytomegalovirus exposure and HLA in healthy donors. The germline V gene encodes CDR1 MDHEN and CDR2 SYDVKM. The CDR3 consists of 14 residues. J was trimmed by 5 bases and V by 6 bases; bases with no gene match: 5. Clones were sequenced by immunoSEQ multiplex PCR, and TCRdb holds only the in-frame ones, with some missing. The table has over 150,000 clones, around 85% seen once. The clonotype was recovered from a woman aged 25 to 39 in good health and CMV-seronegative. Sequences were obtained from PBMCs. The genes are TRBV28 and TRBJ2-7, with 12 bases identical to TRBD1. The CDR3 here is CASSPGQGAHEQYF. The CDR3, as DNA: TGTGCCAGCAGCCCGGGACAGGGGGCCCACGAGCAGTACTTC.